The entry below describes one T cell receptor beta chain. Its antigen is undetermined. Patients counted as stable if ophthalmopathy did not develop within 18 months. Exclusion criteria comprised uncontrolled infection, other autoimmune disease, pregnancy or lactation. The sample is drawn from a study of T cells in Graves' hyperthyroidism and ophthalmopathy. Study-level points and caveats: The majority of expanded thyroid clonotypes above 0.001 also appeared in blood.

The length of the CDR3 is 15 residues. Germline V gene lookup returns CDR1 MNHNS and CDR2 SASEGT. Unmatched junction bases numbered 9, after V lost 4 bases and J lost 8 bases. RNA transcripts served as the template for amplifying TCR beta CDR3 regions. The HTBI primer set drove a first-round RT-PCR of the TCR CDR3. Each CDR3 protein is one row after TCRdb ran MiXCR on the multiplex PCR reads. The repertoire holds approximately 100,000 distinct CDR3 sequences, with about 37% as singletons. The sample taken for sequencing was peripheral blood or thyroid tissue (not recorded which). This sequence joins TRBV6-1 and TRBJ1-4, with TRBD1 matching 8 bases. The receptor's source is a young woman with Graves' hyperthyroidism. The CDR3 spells CASSAARTGKEKLFF. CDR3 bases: TGTGCCAGCAGTGCCGCCCGGACAGGGAAGGAAAAACTGTTTTTT.